What follows are 13 T cell receptor beta chains derived from one specimen sequenced in a study of shared clonotypes between healthy human individuals. Profiled with immunoSEQ multiplex PCR; TCRdb holds only in-frame clones, not every one. The data contain approximately 1.5 million clones, approximately 98% of them singletons. Material for sequencing was naive CD4+ T cells sorted from blood. Regarding subset: CD45RA+ positively selected. These receptors came from a man aged 25 to 40 in good health.

On this clone itself: Other DNA sequences of this sample code for an identical CDR3. The CDR3 sequence is CASSLGGGSTDTQYF. The CDR3 DNA reads TGCGCCAGCAGCTTGGGAGGTGGGAGCACAGATACGCAGTATTTT. The chain employs TRBV5-1 and TRBJ2-3; the D is unclear. The CDR3 runs 15 residues. Deletions cut 0 bases from V and 0 bases from J, with 8 bases between. Germline V CDR1 and CDR2: SGHRS, YFSETQ.

As for this clone: The identical CDR3 is also encoded by other nucleotide sequences in the sample. This chain connects TRBV5-4 to TRBJ1-5, with unresolved D. CDR1 and CDR2 (germline): SGHNT, YYREEE (reference sequence). V was clipped by 0 bases and J by 2 bases, with 6 bases between them. The CDR3 sequence is 14 residues long. The CDR3 DNA sequence: TGTGCCAGCAGCTTGGGTGGGGGCAATCAGCCCCAGCATTTT. It encodes CASSLGGGNQPQHF.

The J gene is TRBJ2-2, the V gene TRBV30; TRBD1 agrees at 8 bases. CDR1 and CDR2 (germline): GTSNPN, SVGIG (reference sequence). This CDR3 comprises 18 residues. Germline trimming cut 4 bases from V and 0 bases from J; bases unmatched to any gene: 13. CDR3 sequence reads: CAWTARGRGLANTGELFF. The CDR3 nucleotides are TGTGCCTGGACAGCCCGGGGCAGGGGGCTCGCGAACACCGGGGAGCTGTTTTTT.

In this sample, this clone turned up once. This chain uses TRBV7-8 with TRBJ2-2; 10 bases match TRBD1. The junction had 5 bases not matched to a gene; V was cut back by 2 bases and J by 5 bases. Germline CDR1 and CDR2: SGHVS and FQNEAQ. CDR3 length: 16 residues. Here the CDR3 DNA reads TGTGCCAGCAGCTTATCGACAGGGGGCGAAACCGGGGAGCTGTTTTTT. It encodes CASSLSTGGETGELFF. Based on the CDR3 plus reference TRBV7-8 and TRBJ2-2, the full variable domain is GAGVSQSPRYKVAKRGQDVALRCDPISGHVSLFWYQQALGQGPEFLTYFQNEAQLDKSGLPSDRFFAERPEGSVSTLKIQRTQQEDSAVYLCASSLSTGGETGELFFGEGSRLTVL.

This chain connects TRBV18 to TRBJ1-1; D call uncertain. Germline values: CDR1 KGHSH, CDR2 LQKENI. Trimming removed 3 bases at V and 5 bases at J, with 13 bases between. This CDR3 is built from 14 residues. The CDR3 sequence: CASSPWEGGTEAFF. In DNA form, the CDR3 reads TGTGCCAGCTCACCCTGGGAGGGAGGTACTGAAGCTTTCTTT.

This clone is a singleton in its sample. The V and J genes are TRBV5-5 and TRBJ2-1; TRBD2 matches 11 bases. Germline V gives CDR1 SGHKS, CDR2 YYEKEE (reference sequence). The CDR3 runs 14 residues. J lost 6 bases, V lost 2 bases, and 1 base had no gene match. The CDR3 nucleotides read TGTGCCAGCAGCTTAACTAGCGGGAGCAATGAGCAGTTCTTC. Protein sequence: CASSLTSGSNEQFF.

Worth noting for this clone: Other DNA sequences in this specimen translate into the identical CDR3. The chain is built from TRBV10-2 and TRBJ2-7; 10 positions match TRBD2. The trim removed 8 bases at V and 3 bases at J, leaving 7 bases unmatched. The CDR3 contains 14 residues. Germline V gene lookup returns CDR1 WSHSY and CDR2 SAAADI. The DNA of the CDR3 is TGCGCCAGCTACGGGGCTAGCGGGAGCTACGAGCAGTACTTC. Translation: CASYGASGSYEQYF.

V usage is TRBV10-3 and J usage is TRBJ1-1; TRBD1 aligns across 8 bases. The CDR3 extends over 14 amino acids. From germline, CDR1 is ENHRY and CDR2 SYGVKD. V was pared by 4 bases and J by 1 base, with 2 bases of the junction left unmatched. The CDR3 reads CAISGTGRNTEAFF. CDR3 DNA: TGTGCCATCAGTGGGACAGGGCGGAACACTGAAGCTTTCTTT.

J is TRBJ2-3 and V is TRBV5-1, with 7 bases that match TRBD1. CDR1 SGHRS and CDR2 YFSETQ come from the germline V gene. The CDR3 has 13 amino acids. Trimming removed 4 bases from V and 4 bases from J; junction bases left unmatched: 3. The CDR3 spells CASSEDRADTQYF. In DNA form, the CDR3 reads TGCGCCAGCAGCGAAGACAGGGCAGATACGCAGTATTTT.

The chain has TRBV30 and TRBJ1-5; D may be TRBD1 (6 bases). The germline V gene encodes CDR1 GTSNPN and CDR2 SVGIG (reference sequence). V gave up 3 bases and J gave up 6 bases, with 12 bases separating them. The length of the CDR3 is 13 residues. CDR3 coding DNA: TGTGCCTGGAGCCACAGGGAAAGTCAGCCCCAGCATTTT. The encoded protein is CAWSHRESQPQHF.

The V and J genes are TRBV9 and TRBJ2-7; a possible D gene is TRBD2 (5 bases). V was shortened by 4 bases and J by 0 bases, with 14 bases between the two germline ends. This CDR3 region has 15 residues. Germline loops: CDR1 SGDLS, CDR2 YYNGEE. This chain's CDR3 is CASSPGWQASYEQYF. As DNA, the CDR3 is TGTGCCAGCAGCCCGGGGTGGCAGGCCTCCTACGAGCAGTACTTC.

As DNA, the CDR3 is TGTGCCAGCAGCTCAGCGGACAGGGGGCTTTTGGCTGAAGCTTTCTTT. As protein: CASSSADRGLLAEAFF. The chain combines TRBV5-6 with TRBJ1-1, with 11 nucleotides matching TRBD1. Germline V gene sequence: CDR1 SGHDT, CDR2 YYEEEE. The junction had 10 bases not matched to a gene; V was cut back by 3 bases and J by 6 bases. CDR3 size: 16 residues.

The gene calls are TRBV6-1 and TRBJ1-5; a possible D gene is TRBD1 (5 bases). Germline loops: CDR1 MNHNS, CDR2 SASEGT. The CDR3 runs 14 residues. Trimming removed 6 bases at V and 7 bases at J, with 16 bases between. The CDR3 reads CASSEIQGIQPQHF. The CDR3, as DNA: TGTGCCAGCAGCGAGATCCAGGGTATCCAGCCCCAGCATTTT.